This T cell receptor (beta chain) is from a study of T-cell reconstitution after alpha-beta-depleted transplantation in children. The V end was cut by 2 bases, the J end by 4 bases, with 8 bases between. CDR3 length equals 13 residues. From germline, CDR1 is ENHRY and CDR2 SYGVKD. Study-level results: Hyperexpanded clones declined; after one year, newly produced T cells mostly supplied diversity. For some patients, TCRbeta diversity was high at day 60 because of recipient T cells and thymic progenitors that survived. There were reportedly several hundred expanded graft clones from which alpha-beta T cells came about two months after transplant.

The authors prepared the TCRbeta library with unique molecular identifiers. Each CDR3 protein is one row after TCRdb ran MiXCR on the PCR reads. This repertoire shows nearly 350,000 distinct CDR3 sequences, 15% to 20% found once; its top ten account for roughly 41%. Worth noting for this clonotype: Antigen unknown.

This clonotype originated in a male patient under 10 years old who had a stem cell transplant for acute lymphoblastic leukemia, so the T cells may come from the graft donor. The V gene is TRBV10-3, the J gene TRBJ1-2; possible D gene TRBD1, 5 bases. The sequencing here drew on PBMCs, mostly from graft donor cells, taken 360 days after TCRalphabeta/CD19-depleted stem cell transplant. CDR3 in amino acids: CAISEGTSYGYTF. DNA for the CDR3: TGTGCCATCAGTGAGGGGACGAGCTATGGCTACACCTTC.